A selection of T cell receptor beta chains follows, all from one sample in a study of regulatory T cells. Sequencing was performed with immunoSEQ multiplex PCR; in TCRdb, only in-frame clones are kept and a portion is missing. This sample yields about 17,000 clones, of which more than 85% are seen a single time; roughly 32% belongs to the top ten. Specimen: CD8+ T cells sorted from blood. These receptors came from a person aged 18 to 35 with CD3G deficiency. Each CDR3 is given without its conserved first and last residue.

v_gene,CDR3aa
TRBV15,ATSRDRGLPWGTEAF
TRBV27,ASSLSGGGLYEQY
TRBV7-4,ASSSRRDSNQPQH
TRBV7-8,ASSLVGTAETQY
TRBV7-9,ASSFGGRTEAF
TRBV18,ASSPDSTRRGYT
TRBV7-9,ASSWGPYNEQF
TRBV9,ASGPGGLNSPLH
TRBV11-2,ASSLRGNEQY
TRBV6-1,ASRTGLEGGGYT
TRBV9,ASSVAIGQAYEQY
TRBV27,ASSRIVGTSGREQF
TRBV27,ASRPVYSTDTQY
TRBV19,ASIGITEAF
TRBV28,ASSQTGGSYGYT
TRBV7-9,ASTPWASTDTQY
TRBV6-5,ASSYELDGFYEQY
TRBV9,ASSVGSGTEAF
TRBV11-2,ASSLLGGATTSFGETQY
TRBV6-1,ASRRQINQPQH
TRBV7-9,ASTGTNTGELF
TRBV11-2,ASSGDSYEQY
TRBV25-1,ASSPGQANSPLH
TRBV11-2,ASSQDQGLPLSIQY
TRBV28,ASSLKVGEQY
TRBV7-8,ASSLGGGPNEQY
TRBV4-1,ASSQERYFPEAF
TRBV11-3,ASSLLTGTGYTGELF
TRBV10-1,ASSESTRGPYEQY
TRBV4-1,ASSQDGWSGGANVLT
TRBV5-1,ASSEGQGAEAF
TRBV11-3,ASSQGPGELF
TRBV27,ASIGDRVDGELF
TRBV13,ASSGAGLATDTQY
TRBV7-9,ASSLPRGRAPDTQY
TRBV5-1,ASSLGSSGYSYEQY
TRBV10-3,AISETPAFAGNEQF
TRBV28,ASRGTGVGYT
TRBV28,ASSFQDRGPDQPQH
TRBV6-5,ASSYLQHPNYGYT